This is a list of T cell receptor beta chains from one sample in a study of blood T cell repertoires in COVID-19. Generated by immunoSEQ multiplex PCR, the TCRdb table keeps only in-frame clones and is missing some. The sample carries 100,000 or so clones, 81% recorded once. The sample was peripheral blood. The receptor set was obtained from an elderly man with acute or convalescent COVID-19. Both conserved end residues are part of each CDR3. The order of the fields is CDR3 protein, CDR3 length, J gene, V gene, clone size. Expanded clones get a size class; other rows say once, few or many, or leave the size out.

CDR3: CASSDNRANEKLFF
length: 14
J: TRBJ1-4
V: TRBV6-1
size: NA

CDR3: CAWSVLRDSEAFF
length: 13
J: TRBJ1-1
V: TRBV30
size: NA

CDR3: CASSLEGTNVEAFF
length: 14
J: TRBJ1-1
V: TRBV28
size: NA

CDR3: CASSEEESGYTF
length: 12
J: TRBJ1-2
V: TRBV10-3
size: NA

CDR3: CSVVQDNQPQHF
length: 12
J: TRBJ1-5
V: TRBV29-1
size: NA

CDR3: CASSVQGSNSGNTIYF
length: 16
J: TRBJ1-3
V: TRBV19
size: NA

CDR3: CASSLWQGQNEKLFF
length: 15
J: TRBJ1-4
V: TRBV28
size: NA

CDR3: CASSVLSGGNSPLHF
length: 15
J: TRBJ1-6
V: TRBV3-1/TRBV3-2
size: once

CDR3: CASSVSTAPNTGELFF
length: 16
J: TRBJ2-2
V: TRBV9
size: NA

CDR3: CAWSPGRNTEAFF
length: 13
J: TRBJ1-1
V: TRBV30
size: NA

CDR3: CASYRGQLKETQYF
length: 14
J: TRBJ2-5
V: TRBV5-1
size: NA

CDR3: CAISDSGLDYEQYF
length: 14
J: TRBJ2-7
V: TRBV10-3
size: NA

CDR3: CASSLPLIGQGAGYTF
length: 16
J: TRBJ1-2
V: TRBV28
size: NA

CDR3: CASSYEAGGPGRKQYF
length: 16
J: TRBJ2-7
V: TRBV6-6
size: NA

CDR3: CASSPPGLSSYNEQFF
length: 16
J: TRBJ2-1
V: TRBV7-2
size: once

CDR3: CASSPSSGRRDEQYF
length: 15
J: TRBJ2-7
V: TRBV27
size: NA

CDR3: CASSFIAGLSTDTQYF
length: 16
J: TRBJ2-3
V: TRBV14
size: NA

CDR3: CASSPLLPGQGTHGYTF
length: 17
J: TRBJ1-2
V: TRBV27
size: NA

CDR3: CASSSWTSGVYNEQFF
length: 16
J: TRBJ2-1
V: TRBV28
size: NA

CDR3: CASRPGGTNTEAFF
length: 14
J: TRBJ1-1
V: TRBV7-9
size: NA

CDR3: CAISERSGIYGNTIYF
length: 16
J: TRBJ1-3
V: TRBV10-3
size: NA

CDR3: CASSLSSYNEQFF
length: 13
J: TRBJ2-1
V: TRBV6-6
size: NA

CDR3: CASSLTSGRTGANVLTF
length: 17
J: TRBJ2-6
V: TRBV11-2
size: NA

CDR3: CSALTGGDEKLFF
length: 13
J: TRBJ1-4
V: TRBV29-1
size: medium-sized

CDR3: CASKEVDSPLHF
length: 12
J: TRBJ1-6
V: TRBV2
size: NA

CDR3: CASSPQLGTGDGELFF
length: 16
J: TRBJ2-2
V: TRBV18
size: NA

CDR3: CASSPGSVALHF
length: 12
J: TRBJ1-6
V: TRBV6-2/TRBV6-3
size: NA

CDR3: CSVLSGRAYETQYF
length: 14
J: TRBJ2-5
V: TRBV29-1
size: once

CDR3: CASSEALGVGPDTQYF
length: 16
J: TRBJ2-3
V: TRBV2
size: NA

CDR3: CAISDSHTYEQYF
length: 13
J: TRBJ2-7
V: TRBV10-3
size: NA

CDR3: CASSPRTTQETQYF
length: 14
J: TRBJ2-5
V: TRBV18
size: NA

CDR3: CASSPYGTGNTEAFF
length: 15
J: TRBJ1-1
V: TRBV6-5
size: NA

CDR3: CASSPLSGDYRYNEQFF
length: 17
J: TRBJ2-1
V: TRBV14
size: once

CDR3: CSVGEGDQPQHF
length: 12
J: TRBJ1-5
V: TRBV29-1
size: NA

CDR3: CASSPRGGPNPSGANVLTF
length: 19
J: TRBJ2-6
V: TRBV7-9
size: NA

CDR3: CASSQGQGPYEQYF
length: 14
J: TRBJ2-7
V: TRBV7-9
size: NA

CDR3: CASLETGYNQPQHF
length: 14
J: TRBJ1-5
V: TRBV19
size: NA

CDR3: CASSRTSGSSYNEQFF
length: 16
J: TRBJ2-1
V: TRBV7-2
size: NA

CDR3: CASSLDRGYEQYF
length: 13
J: TRBJ2-7
V: TRBV5-4
size: NA

CDR3: CASSTGQGGTGELFF
length: 15
J: TRBJ2-2
V: TRBV19
size: few

CDR3: CAIDLISGSHETQYF
length: 15
J: TRBJ2-5
V: TRBV10-3
size: few

CDR3: CASSADRGITYEQYF
length: 15
J: TRBJ2-7
V: TRBV9
size: NA

CDR3: CASSEETSQYF
length: 11
J: TRBJ2-7
V: TRBV7-6
size: once

CDR3: CASSHPGEGWETQYF
length: 15
J: TRBJ2-5
V: TRBV4-1
size: NA

CDR3: CASSPRDSLNEKLFF
length: 15
J: TRBJ1-4
V: TRBV27
size: NA

CDR3: CASSRLGTGNEKLFF
length: 15
J: TRBJ1-4
V: TRBV18
size: NA

CDR3: CASRDRVNTGELFF
length: 14
J: TRBJ2-2
V: TRBV19
size: NA